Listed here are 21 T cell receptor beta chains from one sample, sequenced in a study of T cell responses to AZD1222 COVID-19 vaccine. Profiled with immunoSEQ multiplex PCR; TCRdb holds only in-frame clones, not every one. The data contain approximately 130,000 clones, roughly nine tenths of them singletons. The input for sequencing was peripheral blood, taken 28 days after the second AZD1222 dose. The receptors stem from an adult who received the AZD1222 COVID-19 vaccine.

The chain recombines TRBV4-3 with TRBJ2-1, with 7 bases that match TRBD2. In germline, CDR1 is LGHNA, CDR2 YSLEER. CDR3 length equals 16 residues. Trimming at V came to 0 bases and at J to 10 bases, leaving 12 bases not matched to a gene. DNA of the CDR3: TGCGCCAGCAGCCAAGAGGGGGGGTTTGCGTTAGGGGAGCAGTTCTTC. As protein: CASSQEGGFALGEQFF.

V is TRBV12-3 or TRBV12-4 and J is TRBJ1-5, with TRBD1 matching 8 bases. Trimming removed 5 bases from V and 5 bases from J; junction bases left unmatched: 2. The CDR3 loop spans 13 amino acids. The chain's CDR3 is CASSLTGDQPQHF. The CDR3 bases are TGTGCCAGCAGTCTGACAGGGGATCAGCCCCAGCATTTT.

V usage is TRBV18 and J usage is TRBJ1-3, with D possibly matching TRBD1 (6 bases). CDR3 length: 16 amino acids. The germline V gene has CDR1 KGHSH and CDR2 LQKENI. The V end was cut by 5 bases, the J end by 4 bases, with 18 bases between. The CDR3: CASSASGQRLGNTIYF. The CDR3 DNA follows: TGTGCCAGCTCAGCCTCGGGACAACGCCTCGGAAACACCATATATTTT.

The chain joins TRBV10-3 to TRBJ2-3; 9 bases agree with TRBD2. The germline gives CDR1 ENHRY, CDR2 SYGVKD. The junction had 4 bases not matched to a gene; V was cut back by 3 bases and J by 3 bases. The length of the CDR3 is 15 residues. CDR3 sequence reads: CAISESSGKTDTQYF. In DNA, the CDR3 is TGTGCCATCAGTGAATCTAGCGGGAAAACAGATACGCAGTATTTT.

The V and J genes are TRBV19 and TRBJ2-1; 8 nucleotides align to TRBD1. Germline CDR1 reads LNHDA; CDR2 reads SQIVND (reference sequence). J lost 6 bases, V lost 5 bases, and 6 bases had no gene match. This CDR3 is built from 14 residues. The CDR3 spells CASSAGQGPNEQFF. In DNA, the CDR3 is TGTGCCAGTAGTGCTGGACAGGGACCCAATGAGCAGTTCTTC.

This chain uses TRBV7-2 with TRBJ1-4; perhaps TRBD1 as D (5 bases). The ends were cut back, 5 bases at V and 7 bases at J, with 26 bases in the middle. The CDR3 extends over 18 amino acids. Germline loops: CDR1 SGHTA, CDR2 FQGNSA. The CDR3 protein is CASSPRTGHSGMVEKLFF. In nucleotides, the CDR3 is TGTGCCAGCAGCCCGCGTACCGGACATTCGGGGATGGTTGAAAAACTGTTTTTT.

The CDR3 is CASASLAGGGDEQFF. CDR3 coding DNA: TGTGCCAGCGCATCCCTAGCGGGGGGTGGAGATGAGCAGTTCTTC. This rearrangement joins TRBV7-9 to TRBJ2-1, with 11 bases fitting TRBD2. The V segment lost 8 bases and the J segment 8 bases; nucleotides outside the gene matches: 11. This CDR3 spans 15 amino acids. Looked up from germline, CDR1 is SEHNR and CDR2 is FQNEAQ (reference sequence).

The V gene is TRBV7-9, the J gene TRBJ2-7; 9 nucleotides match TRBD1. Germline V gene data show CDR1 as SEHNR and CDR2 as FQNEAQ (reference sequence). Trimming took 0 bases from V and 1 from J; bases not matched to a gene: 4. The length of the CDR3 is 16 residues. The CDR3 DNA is TGTGCCAGCAGCTTAGCGACAGGGGGAAGGTCCTACGAGCAGTACTTC. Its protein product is CASSLATGGRSYEQYF.

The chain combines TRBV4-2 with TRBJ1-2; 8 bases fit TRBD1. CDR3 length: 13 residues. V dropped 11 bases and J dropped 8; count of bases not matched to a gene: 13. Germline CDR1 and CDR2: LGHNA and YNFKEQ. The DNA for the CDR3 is TGTGCCGCCTCCTCAGGGGGCCGTGGAGGCTACACCTTC. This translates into CAASSGGRGGYTF.

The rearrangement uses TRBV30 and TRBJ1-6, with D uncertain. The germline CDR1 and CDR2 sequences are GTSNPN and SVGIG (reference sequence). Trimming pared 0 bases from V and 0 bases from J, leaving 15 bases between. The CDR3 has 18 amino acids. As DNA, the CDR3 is TGTGCCTGGAGTGTACTTCCGACGGGAGCCTCCTATAATTCACCCCTCCACTTT. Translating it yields CAWSVLPTGASYNSPLHF.

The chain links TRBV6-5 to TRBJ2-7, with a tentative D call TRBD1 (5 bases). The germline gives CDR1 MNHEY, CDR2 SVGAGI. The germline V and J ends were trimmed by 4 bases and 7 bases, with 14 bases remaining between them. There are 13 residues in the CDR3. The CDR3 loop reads CASSSPQGTEQYF. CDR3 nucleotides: TGTGCCAGCAGTTCCCCCCAGGGAACTGAGCAGTACTTC.

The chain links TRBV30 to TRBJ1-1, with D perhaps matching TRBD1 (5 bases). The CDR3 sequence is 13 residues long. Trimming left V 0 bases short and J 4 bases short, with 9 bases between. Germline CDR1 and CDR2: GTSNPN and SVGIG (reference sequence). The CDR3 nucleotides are TGTGCCTGGAGTGTACTGGGACCCACTGAAGCTTTCTTT. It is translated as CAWSVLGPTEAFF.

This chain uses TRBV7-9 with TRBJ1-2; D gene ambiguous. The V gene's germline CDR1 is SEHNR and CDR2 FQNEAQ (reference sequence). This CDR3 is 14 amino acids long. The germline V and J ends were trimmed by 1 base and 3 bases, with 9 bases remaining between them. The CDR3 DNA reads TGTGCCAGCAGCTTAGGCACAGACGACTATGGCTACACCTTC. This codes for CASSLGTDDYGYTF.

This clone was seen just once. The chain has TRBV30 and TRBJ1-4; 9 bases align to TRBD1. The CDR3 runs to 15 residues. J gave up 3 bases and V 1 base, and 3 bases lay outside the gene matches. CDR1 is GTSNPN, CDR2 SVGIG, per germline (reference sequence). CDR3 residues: CAWSEGQGANEKLFF. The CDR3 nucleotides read TGTGCCTGGAGTGAGGGACAGGGAGCTAATGAAAAACTGTTTTTT.

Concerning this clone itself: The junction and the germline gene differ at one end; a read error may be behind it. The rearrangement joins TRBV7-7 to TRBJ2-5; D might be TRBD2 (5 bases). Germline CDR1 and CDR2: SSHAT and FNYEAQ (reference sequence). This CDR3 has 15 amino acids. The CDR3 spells CASSLAHMGTETQYF. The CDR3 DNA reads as TGTGCTAGCAGCTTAGCGCATATGGGTACAGAGACCCAGTACTTC.

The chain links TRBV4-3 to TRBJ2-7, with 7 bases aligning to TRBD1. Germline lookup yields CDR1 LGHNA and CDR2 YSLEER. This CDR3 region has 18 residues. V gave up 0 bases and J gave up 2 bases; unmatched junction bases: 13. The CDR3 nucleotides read TGCGCCAGCAGCCAAGAGGTTTCTTTAGGGGACAGACCCTACGAGCAGTACTTC. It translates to CASSQEVSLGDRPYEQYF.

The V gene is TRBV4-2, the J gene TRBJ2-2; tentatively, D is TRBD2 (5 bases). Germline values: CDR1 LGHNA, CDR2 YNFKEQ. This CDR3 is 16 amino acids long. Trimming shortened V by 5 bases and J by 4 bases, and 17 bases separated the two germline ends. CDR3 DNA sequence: TGTGCCAGCAGCGCAGTCGGGGTTTACCCCACCGGGGAGCTGTTTTTT. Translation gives CASSAVGVYPTGELFF.

CDR3: CASSLREGGSYEQYF. The DNA for the CDR3 is TGTGCCAGCAGCTTACGTGAGGGGGGCTCCTACGAGCAGTACTTC. The chain links TRBV7-8 to TRBJ2-7, with D perhaps matching TRBD1 or TRBD2 (6 bases each). The CDR3 is 15 residues long. CDR1 and CDR2 (germline): SGHVS, FQNEAQ. V lost 2 bases, J lost 0 bases, and 11 bases lay in between. The full variable domain, completed using reference TRBV7-8 and TRBJ2-7, is GAGVSQSPRYKVAKRGQDVALRCDPISGHVSLFWYQQALGQGPEFLTYFQNEAQLDKSGLPSDRFFAERPEGSVSTLKIQRTQQEDSAVYLCASSLREGGSYEQYFGPGTRLTVT.

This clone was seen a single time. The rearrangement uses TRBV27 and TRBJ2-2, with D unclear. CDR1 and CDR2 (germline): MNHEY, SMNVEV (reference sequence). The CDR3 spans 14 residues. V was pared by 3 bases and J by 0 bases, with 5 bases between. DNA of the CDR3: TGTGCCAGCAGTTTTGACCCGAACACCGGGGAGCTGTTTTTT. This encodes CASSFDPNTGELFF.

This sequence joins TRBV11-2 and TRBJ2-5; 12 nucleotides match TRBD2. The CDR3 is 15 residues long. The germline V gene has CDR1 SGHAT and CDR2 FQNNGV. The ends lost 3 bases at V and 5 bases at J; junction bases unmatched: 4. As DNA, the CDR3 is TGTGCCAGCAGCTTTCTAGCGGGAGGGCCGGAGACCCAGTACTTC. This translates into CASSFLAGGPETQYF.

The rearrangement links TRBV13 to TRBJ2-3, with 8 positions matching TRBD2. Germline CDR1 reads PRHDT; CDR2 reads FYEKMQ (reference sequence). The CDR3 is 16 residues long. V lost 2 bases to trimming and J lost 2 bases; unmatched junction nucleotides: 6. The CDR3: CASSLKAGVNTDTQYF. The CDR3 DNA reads TGTGCCAGCAGCTTAAAAGCGGGAGTTAACACAGATACGCAGTATTTT.